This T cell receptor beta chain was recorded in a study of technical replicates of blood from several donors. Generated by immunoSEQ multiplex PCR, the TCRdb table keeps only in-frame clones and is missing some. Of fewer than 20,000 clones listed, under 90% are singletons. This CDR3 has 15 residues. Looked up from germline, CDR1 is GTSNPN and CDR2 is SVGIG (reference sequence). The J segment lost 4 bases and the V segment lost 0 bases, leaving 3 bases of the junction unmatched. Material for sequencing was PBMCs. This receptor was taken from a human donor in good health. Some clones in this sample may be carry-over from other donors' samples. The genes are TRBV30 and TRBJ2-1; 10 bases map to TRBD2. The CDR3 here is CAWSVSGRDYNEQFF. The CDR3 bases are TGTGCCTGGAGTGTCAGCGGGAGGGATTACAATGAGCAGTTCTTC. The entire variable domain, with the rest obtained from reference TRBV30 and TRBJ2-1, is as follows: SQTIHQWPATLVQPVGSPLSLECTVEGTSNPNLYWYRQAAGRGLQLLFYSVGIGQISSEVPQNLSASRPQDRQFILSSKKLLLSDSGFYLCAWSVSGRDYNEQFFGPGTRLTVL.